A single sample gave rise to the 17 T cell receptor beta chains below, sequenced in a study of OX40 agonist ivuxolimab in advanced cancers. Only in-frame clones appear in the TCRdb table, and some are missing; sequencing was by immunoSEQ multiplex PCR. The sample lists about 79,000 clones, about 89% seen once, with around 13% in the top ten. Specimen: CD4+ or CD8+ T cells sorted from blood, collected in a trial of the OX40 agonist ivuxolimab. The receptor source for this set is an adult with an advanced solid tumor such as melanoma, head and neck, liver or kidney cancer.

This sequence joins TRBV7-6 and TRBJ2-1; TRBD2 matches at 9 bases. There are 16 residues in the CDR3. Germline V CDR1 and CDR2: SGHVS, FNYEAQ. Germline trimming cut 5 bases from V and 0 bases from J; bases unmatched to any gene: 5. Written as DNA, the CDR3 is TGTGCCAGCAGCCCACTAGCGGGCCTCTCCTACAATGAGCAGTTCTTC. This sequence encodes CASSPLAGLSYNEQFF.

The gene calls are TRBV5-1 and TRBJ2-6, with D unclear. CDR3 size: 18 residues. The germline V gene has CDR1 SGHRS and CDR2 YFSETQ. Trimming took off 4 bases at V and 2 bases at J, with 19 bases between the two ends. CDR3 loop: CASSIPITPLAGANVLTF. Written as DNA, the CDR3 is TGCGCCAGCAGCATACCAATTACCCCACTTGCTGGGGCCAACGTCCTGACTTTC.

Here the CDR3 reads CASSEEPYLANYGYTF. The CDR3 DNA is TGTGCCAGCAGTGAAGAGCCGTACTTAGCTAACTATGGCTACACCTTC. The V call is TRBV6-1, the J call TRBJ1-2; D not certain. Germline values: CDR1 MNHNS, CDR2 SASEGT. The CDR3 length is 16 residues. V lost 1 base and J 0 bases, leaving 12 bases between the germline ends.

The rearrangement links TRBV4-2 to TRBJ2-7; 13 nucleotides line up with TRBD2. Per the germline V gene, CDR1 is LGHNA and CDR2 is YNFKEQ. J lost 2 bases, V lost 3 bases, and 4 bases had no gene match. The CDR3 covers 16 residues. Here the CDR3 reads CASSHPLAGGPYEQYF. As DNA, the CDR3 is TGTGCCAGCAGCCACCCACTAGCGGGAGGGCCCTACGAGCAGTACTTC.

This rearrangement joins TRBV6-6 to TRBJ1-1; no clear D. This CDR3 contains 12 residues. Per the germline V gene, CDR1 is MNHNY and CDR2 is SVGAGI (reference sequence). V was cut by 6 bases and J by 3 bases, with 8 bases left in between. CDR3 DNA: TGTGCCAGCAGCTCGTCCCACACTGAAGCTTTCTTT. It translates to CASSSSHTEAFF.

The chain carries TRBV28 and TRBJ1-4; D remains unclear. Trimming removed 4 bases from V and 5 bases from J, with 8 bases in between. There are 13 residues in the CDR3. The germline V gene has CDR1 MDHEN and CDR2 SYDVKM. The CDR3 loop reads CASSWTSNEKLFF. For the CDR3, the DNA is TGTGCCAGCAGTTGGACGTCAAATGAAAAACTGTTTTTT.

The chain has TRBV4-2 and TRBJ2-7; TRBD1 matches at 7 bases. The CDR3 covers 14 residues. Per germline, CDR1 LGHNA and CDR2 YNFKEQ. V was pared by 3 bases and J by 3 bases, with 5 bases of the junction left unmatched. The CDR3 bases are TGTGCCAGCAGCCACCGGGACAGAAACTACGAGCAGTACTTC. It codes for CASSHRDRNYEQYF.

CDR3 sequence reads: CASSGPGVDQPQHF. CDR3 in DNA: TGTGCCAGCAGCGGGCCCGGGGTGGATCAGCCCCAGCATTTT. The chain is built from TRBV9 and TRBJ1-5; D is ambiguous. CDR1 and CDR2 from the germline V gene are SGDLS and YYNGEE. The ends were cut back, 3 bases at V and 5 bases at J, with 12 bases in the middle. The CDR3 is 14 residues long.

DNA of the CDR3: TGCGCCAGCAGCTCCGGACGGACTGCAACTAATGAAAAACTGTTTTTT. This codes for CASSSGRTATNEKLFF. The rearrangement links TRBV5-1 to TRBJ1-4; D is unresolved. The CDR3 totals 16 residues. V shed 3 bases and J shed 0 bases, with 12 bases lying between them. Germline loops: CDR1 SGHRS, CDR2 YFSETQ.

V and J are TRBV13 and TRBJ2-3; 7 bases are a match to TRBD2. There are 19 residues in the CDR3. J lost 2 bases, V lost 5 bases, and 19 bases had no gene match. Germline CDR1 PRHDT, CDR2 FYEKMQ (reference sequence). The CDR3 reads CASSEGFGLVSGYTDTQYF. The CDR3 nucleotides are TGTGCCAGCAGCGAGGGTTTTGGACTAGTGTCGGGCTACACAGATACGCAGTATTTT.

The chain has TRBV30 and TRBJ2-3; D tentatively reads TRBD1 or TRBD2 (6 bases each). Trimming removed 4 bases at V and 6 bases at J, with 17 bases between. The CDR3 loop spans 14 amino acids. Germline CDR1 is GTSNPN and CDR2 is SVGIG (reference sequence). DNA of the CDR3: TGTGCCTGGATGGACGGGGGCGCAGGGGATACGCAGTATTTT. Amino acids: CAWMDGGAGDTQYF.

The J gene is TRBJ2-3, the V gene TRBV30; 9 bases map to TRBD1. The germline gives CDR1 GTSNPN, CDR2 SVGIG (reference sequence). The CDR3 sequence is 16 residues long. The J segment lost 6 bases and the V segment lost 3 bases, leaving 13 bases of the junction unmatched. CDR3 bases: TGTGCCTGGAGCCCTCTTACAGGGGGCCTTATGGATACGCAGTATTTT. This encodes CAWSPLTGGLMDTQYF.

The chain employs TRBV6-5 and TRBJ2-7; a weak D match, TRBD2 (5 bases). The germline gives CDR1 MNHEY, CDR2 SVGAGI. CDR3 length equals 11 residues. The germline V and J ends were trimmed by 11 bases and 7 bases, with 15 bases remaining between them. The CDR3 spells CAGSTLWEQYF. The CDR3 DNA reads as TGTGCCGGGAGTACCCTCTGGGAGCAGTACTTC.

On this clone itself: An end of the junction does not agree with germline; a read error may underlie this. The chain combines TRBV7-7 with TRBJ1-1; D unclear. Per germline, CDR1 SSHAT and CDR2 FNYEAQ (reference sequence). This CDR3 has 13 residues. The CDR3 bases are TGTGCTAGCAGCTTAGACTGGGAAACTGAAGCTTTCTTT. Translation: CASSLDWETEAFF.

The V call is TRBV28, the J call TRBJ2-6; no clear D. Trimming took 6 bases from V and 1 from J, leaving 7 bases between them. CDR1 and CDR2 (germline): MDHEN, SYDVKM. The CDR3 length is 14 residues. The CDR3 coding sequence is TGTGCCAGCAGCCCCCTATCTGGGGCCAACGTCCTGACTTTC. It translates to CASSPLSGANVLTF.

This clone was counted between two and nine times. V is TRBV28 and J is TRBJ2-2; no definite D call. The germline CDR1 and CDR2 sequences are MDHEN and SYDVKM. Trimming cost V 7 bases and J 0 bases, with 18 bases left between them. CDR3 length: 17 residues. In DNA form, the CDR3 reads TGTGCCAGCACCTCCTTGGGTCGGCCCTCGAACACCGGGGAGCTGTTTTTT. It specifies CASTSLGRPSNTGELFF.

V and J are TRBV4-2 and TRBJ2-7, with D possibly matching TRBD1 (6 bases). This CDR3 comprises 14 residues. The germline CDR1 and CDR2 sequences are LGHNA and YNFKEQ. The V end lost 4 bases, the J end lost 2 bases, and 12 bases lay between the germline ends. The CDR3 is CASSPGTFAYEQYF. CDR3 nucleotide sequence: TGTGCCAGCAGCCCAGGGACATTTGCCTACGAGCAGTACTTC.